The 22 T cell receptor beta chains listed next were all sequenced from one sample in a study of cytomegalovirus exposure and HLA in healthy donors. Amplification used 60 Vbeta primers and 13 Jbeta primers. Generated by immunoSEQ multiplex PCR, the TCRdb table keeps only in-frame clones and is missing some. The sample yields about 110,000 clones, 69% seen once. Source material: PBMCs. These receptors came from a woman between 70 and 85 years old in good health and CMV-seropositive.

The chain has TRBV6-6 and TRBJ2-7; D remains unclear. The length of the CDR3 is 14 residues. Trimming shortened V by 1 base and J by 0 bases, and 7 bases separated the two germline ends. Per germline, CDR1 MNHNY and CDR2 SVGAGI (reference sequence). CDR3 in DNA: TGTGCCAGCAGTTACTGGGCAGACTCCTACGAGCAGTACTTC. Translated: CASSYWADSYEQYF.

The chain joins TRBV2 to TRBJ1-1, with TRBD1 identical over 11 bases. The CDR3 runs to 15 residues. Germline-derived CDR1 and CDR2 are SNHLY and FYNNEI. V lost 7 bases and J lost 3; bases outside the gene matches: 7. CDR3 nucleotides: TGTGCCAGCAAAGGGACAGGGGGTATTGACACTGAAGCTTTCTTT. Protein product: CASKGTGGIDTEAFF.

This clone appeared once. The J gene is TRBJ1-6, the V gene TRBV20-1; a possible D gene is TRBD1 (5 bases). The CDR3 sequence is 11 residues long. The V end lost 6 bases, the J end lost 9 bases, and 9 bases lay between the germline ends. Per the germline V gene, CDR1 is DFQATT and CDR2 is SNEGSKA (reference sequence). As DNA, the CDR3 is TGCAGTGCGGCCGGGGGTTCACCCCTCCACTTT. Protein product: CSAAGGSPLHF.

The V and J genes are TRBV9 and TRBJ2-5, with a possible D match to TRBD2 (6 bases). Trimming shortened V by 4 bases and J by 5 bases, and 15 bases separated the two germline ends. CDR3 length equals 14 residues. Looked up from germline, CDR1 is SGDLS and CDR2 is YYNGEE. This CDR3 is CASSLGTQRETQYF. CDR3 DNA sequence: TGTGCCAGCAGCCTCGGGACTCAAAGGGAGACCCAGTACTTC.

This sequence joins TRBV30 and TRBJ2-2, with a possible D match to TRBD1 (6 bases). Trimming cost V 2 bases and J 6 bases, with 16 bases left between them. Germline CDR1 reads GTSNPN; CDR2 reads SVGIG (reference sequence). The length of the CDR3 is 15 residues. The CDR3 loop is CAWSLGQGWAGELFF. The DNA for the CDR3 is TGTGCCTGGAGTCTGGGGCAGGGGTGGGCCGGGGAGCTGTTTTTT.

The chain employs TRBV6-1 and TRBJ2-5; 7 nucleotides align to TRBD1. Trimming removed 8 bases from V and 2 bases from J; junction bases left unmatched: 11. CDR3 size: 15 residues. The V gene's germline CDR1 is MNHNS and CDR2 SASEGT. The CDR3 nucleotides read TGTGCCAGCGGCCGGGACAGTGTGGTACAAGAGACCCAGTACTTC. Amino acids: CASGRDSVVQETQYF.

The rearrangement uses TRBV9 and TRBJ2-7; 8 bases align to TRBD2. Germline V gene sequence: CDR1 SGDLS, CDR2 YYNGEE. The junction had 11 bases not matched to a gene; V was cut back by 1 base and J by 2 bases. The length of the CDR3 is 17 residues. CDR3 sequence (DNA): TGTGCCAGCAGCGTAAGTGGGCGGGGGGCGGATCCCTACGAGCAGTACTTC. Translation gives CASSVSGRGADPYEQYF.

V usage is TRBV5-4 and J usage is TRBJ2-5; D perhaps matches TRBD1 (5 bases). CDR1 is SGHNT and CDR2 is YYREEE in the germline V gene (reference sequence). V was pared by 4 bases and J by 3 bases, with 13 bases between. The CDR3 contains 14 residues. Written as DNA, the CDR3 is TGTGCCAGCAGCCAGACACAGGTGGAAGAGACCCAGTACTTC. Translation: CASSQTQVEETQYF.

The CDR3 coding sequence is TGTGCCTGGAGTGGGAAGGACAGTCGGTTTTACGAGCAGTACTTC. It is translated as CAWSGKDSRFYEQYF. V and J are TRBV30 and TRBJ2-5; TRBD1 is a possible D gene (6 bases). The J call is uncertain, as TRBJ2-7 better fits the DNA end. From germline, CDR1 is GTSNPN and CDR2 SVGIG (reference sequence). CDR3 length: 15 residues.

The rearrangement joins TRBV6-6 to TRBJ1-6; 7 bases line up with TRBD1. The CDR3 has 12 residues. CDR1 and CDR2 (germline): MNHNY, SVGAGI (reference sequence). J lost 11 bases, V lost 6 bases, and 4 bases had no gene match. Here the CDR3 reads CASRLDRAPLHF. The DNA for the CDR3 is TGTGCCAGCAGACTTGACAGGGCACCCCTCCACTTT.

The J gene is TRBJ1-6, the V gene TRBV5-4; D may be TRBD1 (5 bases). The length of the CDR3 is 19 residues. V was trimmed by 4 bases and J by 7 bases, leaving 27 bases between them. CDR1 is SGHNT and CDR2 is YYREEE in the germline V gene (reference sequence). The CDR3 protein is CASSPDVPGRRLGNSPLHF. CDR3 nucleotides: TGTGCCAGCAGCCCGGACGTTCCAGGGAGGAGATTAGGGAATTCACCCCTCCACTTT.

This chain connects TRBV5-6 to TRBJ2-3; TRBD1 matches 8 bases. Trimming took 6 bases from V and 4 from J; bases not matched to a gene: 4. Germline CDR1 is SGHDT and CDR2 is YYEEEE. CDR3 length: 13 residues. In DNA form, the CDR3 reads TGTGCCAGCACCTCAGGGGGCGCAGATACGCAGTATTTT. Translating gives CASTSGGADTQYF.

The count of this clone is one. The CDR3 sequence: CASSPSPSGGYNEQFF. CDR3 DNA sequence: TGCGCCAGCAGCCCAAGTCCTAGCGGGGGGTACAATGAGCAGTTCTTC. This sequence joins TRBV5-1 and TRBJ2-1; TRBD2 matches 11 bases. J gave up 4 bases and V 4 bases, and 7 bases lay outside the gene matches. From germline, CDR1 is SGHRS and CDR2 YFSETQ. CDR3 length: 16 amino acids.

The chain couples TRBV9 to TRBJ2-3; weak D call: TRBD2 (7 bases). Germline CDR1 and CDR2: SGDLS and YYNGEE. There are 19 residues in the CDR3. V was clipped by 2 bases and J by 0 bases, with 22 bases between them. Here the CDR3 reads CASSVGPRGGTPSTDTQYF. CDR3 nucleotide sequence: TGTGCCAGCAGCGTGGGCCCGAGGGGGGGAACCCCTAGCACAGATACGCAGTATTTT.

J is TRBJ1-1 and V is TRBV7-2, with D perhaps TRBD1 (6 bases). Germline CDR1 and CDR2: SGHTA and FQGNSA. V shed 3 bases and J shed 2 bases, with 13 bases lying between them. The CDR3 loop spans 15 amino acids. CDR3 in amino acids: CASSFLGGGNTEAFF. The CDR3 nucleotides are TGTGCCAGCAGCTTTTTAGGGGGTGGAAACACTGAAGCTTTCTTT.

The V gene is TRBV7-2, the J gene TRBJ1-2; 8 positions agree with TRBD1. V was clipped by 5 bases and J by 4 bases; unmatched bases: 9. The germline V gene has CDR1 SGHTA and CDR2 FQGNSA. The CDR3 totals 15 residues. CDR3 in DNA: TGTGCCAGCAGCATATCAGGGGGCAGCGGCTATGGCTACACCTTC. Its translation: CASSISGGSGYGYTF.

J is TRBJ2-7 and V is TRBV2, with a weak D call TRBD1 (6 bases). The germline CDR1 and CDR2 sequences are SNHLY and FYNNEI. The V gene lost 7 bases and the J gene lost 3 bases, with 10 bases spanning the gap. The CDR3 runs to 12 residues. This CDR3 reads CASKDSYYEQYF. CDR3 coding DNA: TGTGCCAGCAAGGACAGTTACTACGAGCAGTACTTC.

This chain connects TRBV7-2 to TRBJ1-1; D gene ambiguous. V shed 5 bases and J shed 5 bases, with 12 bases lying between them. The CDR3 sequence is 13 residues long. Germline CDR1 SGHTA, CDR2 FQGNSA. For the CDR3, the DNA is TGTGCCAGCAGCCGAGCCGGCGGGACTGAAGCTTTCTTT. It translates to CASSRAGGTEAFF.

The chain combines TRBV2 with TRBJ1-2; perhaps TRBD1 as D (5 bases). The germline V gene encodes CDR1 SNHLY and CDR2 FYNNEI. The V end was cut by 6 bases, the J end by 2 bases, with 10 bases between. The CDR3 extends over 13 amino acids. CDR3 protein: CASSPTENYGYTF. In DNA, the CDR3 is TGTGCCAGCAGCCCGACAGAAAACTATGGCTACACCTTC.

This clone was seen a handful of times. The chain joins TRBV5-5 to TRBJ2-1; D possibly corresponds to TRBD2 (6 bases). The germline V gene has CDR1 SGHKS and CDR2 YYEKEE (reference sequence). The V end was cut by 3 bases, the J end by 6 bases, with 19 bases between. The CDR3 runs 16 residues. The CDR3 protein is CASSSPLAKGPNEQFF. Written as DNA, the CDR3 is TGTGCCAGCAGCTCCCCACTAGCAAAGGGTCCCAATGAGCAGTTCTTC.

This chain uses TRBV5-6 with TRBJ1-1; the match to TRBD1 covers 7 bases. CDR3 length equals 14 residues. The V gene end was trimmed by 3 bases and the J gene end by 7 bases; junction bases not matched to a gene: 9. In germline, CDR1 is SGHDT, CDR2 YYEEEE. CDR3 DNA sequence: TGTGCCAGCAGCTCGGACAGGCCTAGAGGTGAAGCTTTCTTT. The encoded protein is CASSSDRPRGEAFF.

The rearrangement links TRBV9 to TRBJ1-3, with 7 nucleotides matching TRBD1. Per germline, CDR1 SGDLS and CDR2 YYNGEE. V shed 4 bases, J shed 4 bases, and the junction held 5 bases outside the gene matches. The length of the CDR3 is 14 residues. The CDR3 DNA reads as TGTGCCAGCAGCACCACAGGGGTCGGAAACACCATATATTTT. Residues: CASSTTGVGNTIYF.